This T cell receptor beta chain derives from a study of shared clonotypes between healthy human individuals. Measured with immunoSEQ multiplex PCR; TCRdb has only the in-frame clones, and not every one. This sample yields some 800,000 clones, of which 80% to 95% are seen a single time; 24% belongs to the top ten. Selected positively for CCR7 and CD45RO-negative, naive CD8 cells excluded terminally differentiated effector memory CD45RA+ cells. This clone has just one count. The clonotype was recovered from a man aged 25 to 40 in good health. Sequenced: naive CD8+ T cells sorted from blood.

The CDR3 loop reads CAWSVGSGGPIYEQYF. CDR3 DNA: TGTGCCTGGAGTGTGGGCTCGGGGGGCCCTATTTACGAGCAGTACTTC. The chain employs TRBV30 and TRBJ2-7, with a possible D match to TRBD2 (7 bases). Germline lookup yields CDR1 GTSNPN and CDR2 SVGIG (reference sequence). Between the trimmed V and J ends, which lost 0 bases and 4 bases, there was a span of 19 bases. This CDR3 region has 16 residues. The full variable domain, with the rest looked up from reference TRBV30 and TRBJ2-7, is SQTIHQWPATLVQPVGSPLSLECTVEGTSNPNLYWYRQAAGRGLQLLFYSVGIGQISSEVPQNLSASRPQDRQFILSSKKLLLSDSGFYLCAWSVGSGGPIYEQYFGPGTRLTVT.